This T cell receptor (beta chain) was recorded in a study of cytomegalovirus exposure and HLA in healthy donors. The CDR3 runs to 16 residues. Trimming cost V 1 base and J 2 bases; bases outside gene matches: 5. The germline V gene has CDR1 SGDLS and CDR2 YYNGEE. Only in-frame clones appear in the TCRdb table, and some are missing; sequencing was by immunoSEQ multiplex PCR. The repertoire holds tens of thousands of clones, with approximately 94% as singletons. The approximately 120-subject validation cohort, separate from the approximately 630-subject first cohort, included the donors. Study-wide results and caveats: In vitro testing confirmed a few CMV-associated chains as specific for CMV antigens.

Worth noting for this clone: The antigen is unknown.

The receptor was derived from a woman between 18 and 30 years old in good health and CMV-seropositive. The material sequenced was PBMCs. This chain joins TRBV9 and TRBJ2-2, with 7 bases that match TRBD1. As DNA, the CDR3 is TGTGCCAGCAGCGTACCGGGACAGACTAACACCGGGGAGCTGTTTTTT. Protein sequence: CASSVPGQTNTGELFF.